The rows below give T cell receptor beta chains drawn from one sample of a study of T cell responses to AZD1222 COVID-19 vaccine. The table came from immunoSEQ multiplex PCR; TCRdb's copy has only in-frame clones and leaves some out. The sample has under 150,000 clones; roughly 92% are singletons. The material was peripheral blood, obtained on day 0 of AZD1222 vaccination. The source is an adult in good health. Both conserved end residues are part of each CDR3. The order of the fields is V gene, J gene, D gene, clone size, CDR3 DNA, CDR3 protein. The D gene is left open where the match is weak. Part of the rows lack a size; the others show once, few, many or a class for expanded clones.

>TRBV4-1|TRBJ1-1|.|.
TGCGCCAGCAGCCAAGAGTTGCTTATGAACACTGAAGCTTTCTTT
CASSQELLMNTEAFF
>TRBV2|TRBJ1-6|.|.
TGTGCCAGCAGTGGGGGGAGCTCCTATAATTCACCCCTCCACTTT
CASSGGSSYNSPLHF
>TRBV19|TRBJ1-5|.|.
TGTGCCAGTAGTATGCTAGTGTATAGCAATCAGCCCCAGCATTTT
CASSMLVYSNQPQHF
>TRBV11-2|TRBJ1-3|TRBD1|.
TGTGCCAGCAGCTTAGATAGGTCCGACAGGGGACGAAACACCATATATTTT
CASSLDRSDRGRNTIYF
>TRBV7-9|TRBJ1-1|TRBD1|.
TGTGCCAGCAGCTTGGGACAGGGATTGAACACTGAAGCTTTCTTT
CASSLGQGLNTEAFF
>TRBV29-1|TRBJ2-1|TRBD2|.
TGCAGCGTTGGCTTTTCACTAGCGGGGTCTTACAATGAGCAGTTCTTC
CSVGFSLAGSYNEQFF
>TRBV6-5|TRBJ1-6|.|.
TGTGCCAGCAGTTACTCCTGGGGACGAAATAATTCACCCCTCCACTTT
CASSYSWGRNNSPLHF
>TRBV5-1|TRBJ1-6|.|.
TGCGCCAGCAGCTTGGAGGGCAGGACGGCTAATTCACCCCTCCACTTT
CASSLEGRTANSPLHF
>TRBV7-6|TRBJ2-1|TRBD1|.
TGTGCCAGCAGCTTAGGATGGACAGGGCAAAACTCCTACAATGAGCAGTTCTTC
CASSLGWTGQNSYNEQFF
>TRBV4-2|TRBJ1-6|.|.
TGTGCCAGCAGCCAATCGGAACCCAATGTCCCCCTCCACTTT
CASSQSEPNVPLHF
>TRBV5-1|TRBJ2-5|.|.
TGCGCCAGCAGCTTGACAGGCCTCCCGGCCCAGTACTTC
CASSLTGLPAQYF
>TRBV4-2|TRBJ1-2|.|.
TGTGCCAGCAGCCCCCGCTTACAGGAAAACTATGGCTACACCTTC
CASSPRLQENYGYTF
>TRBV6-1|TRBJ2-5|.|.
TGTGCCAGCAGTGAATTGAGGGGTCAAGAGACCCAGTACTTC
CASSELRGQETQYF
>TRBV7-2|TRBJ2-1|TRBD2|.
TGTGCCAGCAGCTGGAGGACTAGCGGGGGGTACAATGAGCAGTTCTTC
CASSWRTSGGYNEQFF
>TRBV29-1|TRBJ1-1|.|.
TGCAGCGTTGGCCCGGGGTTTAGCACTGAAGCTTTCTTT
CSVGPGFSTEAFF
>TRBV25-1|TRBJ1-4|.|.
TGTGCCAGCGGTAAAGGGGCGGGGGTAGAAAAACTGTTTTTT
CASGKGAGVEKLFF
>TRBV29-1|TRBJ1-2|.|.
TGCAGCGTCAACGGGGTCCCAGGGCGTGCCTATGGCTACACCTTC
CSVNGVPGRAYGYTF
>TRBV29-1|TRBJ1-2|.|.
TGCAGCGTTGGACGGTCCGGCGGCTACACCTTC
CSVGRSGGYTF
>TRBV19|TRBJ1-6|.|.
TGTGCCAGTAGTATAAGGGGTGTGAGCTCCTATAATTCACCCCTCCACTTT
CASSIRGVSSYNSPLHF
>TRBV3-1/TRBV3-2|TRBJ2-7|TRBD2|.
TGTGCCAGCAGTTCACGCGGGGGCTCCTACGAGCAGTACTTC
CASSSRGGSYEQYF
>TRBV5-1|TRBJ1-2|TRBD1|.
TGCGCCAGCAGCCAGGGACAGGGGGTCGCCTATGGCTACACCTTC
CASSQGQGVAYGYTF
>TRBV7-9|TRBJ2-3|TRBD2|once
TGTGCCAGCAGCTTACATGGCGGGGGGGCCGAAGATACGCAGTATTTT
CASSLHGGGAEDTQYF
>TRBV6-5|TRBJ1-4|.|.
TGTGCCAGCAGTATGACAGGTTACGAAAAACTGTTTTTT
CASSMTGYEKLFF
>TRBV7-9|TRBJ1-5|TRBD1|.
TGTGCCAGCAGCCAGGGGGGTTATAGCAATCAGCCCCAGCATTTT
CASSQGGYSNQPQHF
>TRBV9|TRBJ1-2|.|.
TGTGCCAGCAGTAGCCCCCTTCATGGCTACACCTTC
CASSSPLHGYTF
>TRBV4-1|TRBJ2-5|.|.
TGCGCCAGCAGCCAGTCAACGGCGGCCACCCAAGAGACCCAGTACTTC
CASSQSTAATQETQYF
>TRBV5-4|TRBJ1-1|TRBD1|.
TGTGCCAGCAGCTTTGGACAGGGCCTGAACACTGAAGCTTTCTTT
CASSFGQGLNTEAFF
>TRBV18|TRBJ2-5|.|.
TGTGCCAGCTCACCACCGACTCGCGGGGGCGCCTGGCAAGAGACCCAGTACTTC
CASSPPTRGGAWQETQYF
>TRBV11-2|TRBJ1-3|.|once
TGTGCCAGCAGCCCAGGGGTCTCTGGAAACACCATATATTTT
CASSPGVSGNTIYF
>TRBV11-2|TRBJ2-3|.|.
TGTGCCAGCAGCTTCAGACACACAGATACGCAGTATTTT
CASSFRHTDTQYF
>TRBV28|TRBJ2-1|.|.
TGTGCCAGCAGCCCAGCACGGGGGACGGGGAATGAGCAGTTCTTC
CASSPARGTGNEQFF
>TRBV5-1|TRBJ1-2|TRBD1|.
TGCGCCAGCAGCTTCTCAGGGGGTTATGGCTACACCTTC
CASSFSGGYGYTF
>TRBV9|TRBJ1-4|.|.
TGTGCCAGCAGCGTAGAATGGGGGGCAGGTGAAAAACTGTTTTTT
CASSVEWGAGEKLFF
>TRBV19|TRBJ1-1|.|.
TGTGCCAGCAGAACGTCAGACACTGAAGCTTTCTTT
CASRTSDTEAFF
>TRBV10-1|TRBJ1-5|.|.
TGCGCCAGCAGTACTGACCCGCGCCAGCCCCAGCATTTT
CASSTDPRQPQHF
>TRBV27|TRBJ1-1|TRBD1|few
TGTGCCAGCAGTTTCCCTGGACAGGTTGAAGCTTTCTTT
CASSFPGQVEAFF
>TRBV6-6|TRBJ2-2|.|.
TGTGCCAGCAGCCTACAGGGTACCGGGGAGCTGTTTTTT
CASSLQGTGELFF
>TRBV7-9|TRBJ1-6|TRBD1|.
TGTGCCAGCACCCGGGACAGTTTTAATTCACCCCTCCACTTT
CASTRDSFNSPLHF
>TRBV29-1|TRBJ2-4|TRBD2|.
TGCAGCGTTGAAGGACTAGCGGGGCGCAACATTCAGTACTTC
CSVEGLAGRNIQYF
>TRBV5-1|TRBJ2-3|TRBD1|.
TGCGCCAGCAGCCGCGGACAGGTCACAGATACGCAGTATTTT
CASSRGQVTDTQYF
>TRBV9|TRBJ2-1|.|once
TGTGCCAGCAGGATGGTCAGCTCCTACAATGAGCAGTTCTTC
CASRMVSSYNEQFF
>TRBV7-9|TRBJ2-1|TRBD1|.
TGTGCCAGCAGCTTAAATTCAGGGGGCTACGGGGATGAGCAGTTCTTC
CASSLNSGGYGDEQFF